The following is a TCR beta chain sequence with its context. Trimming pared 5 bases from V and 5 bases from J, leaving 12 bases between. CDR3 length equals 13 residues. Germline V gene sequence: CDR1 MNHEY, CDR2 SVGEGT. This sample is part of a study of blood T cell repertoires in COVID-19. Sequenced by immunoSEQ multiplex PCR; TCRdb stores in-frame clones only, minus some. The sample shows hundreds of thousands of clones, around nine tenths of them seen only once. The clonotype originates from a woman in her seventies with COVID-19, enrolled during active disease. Sequenced: peripheral blood. The V call is TRBV6-2 or TRBV6-3, the J call TRBJ1-1; D is unresolved. The DNA for the CDR3 is TGTGCCAGCAGTATCACGGAGAGGACTGAAGCTTTCTTT. As protein: CASSITERTEAFF.